This T cell receptor (beta chain) originates from a study of cytomegalovirus exposure and HLA in healthy donors. About the study: Of approximately 400 genotyped donors, more than 70% clustered with self-reported Caucasian donors.

Both 60 Vbeta primers and 13 Jbeta primers went into the PCR. Assay used: immunoSEQ multiplex PCR; TCRdb lists only in-frame clones, some missing. The table has about 100,000 clones, around 77% seen once. This clone has just a few counts. Its target is not known. V lost 7 bases and J 5 bases, leaving 20 bases between the germline ends. The CDR3 covers 15 residues. Germline-derived CDR1 and CDR2 are SQVTM and ANQGSEA. Regarding the study as a whole: In a later analysis, HLA-associated TCR beta chains were more clonally expanded than equally common others. Donor immune exposure was known only as CMV serostatus. Prediction of most subjects' HLA-A and HLA-B alleles by TCR beta sequences was reportedly accurate.

The sequenced sample consisted of PBMCs. This sequence joins TRBV29-1 and TRBJ2-2; D is perhaps TRBD1 (5 bases). The clonotype comes from a young man in good health and CMV-seronegative. The CDR3: CSAQGVPGGTGELFF. In DNA, the CDR3 is TGCAGCGCCCAAGGGGTCCCGGGTGGGACCGGGGAGCTGTTTTTT.